What follows describes a single TCR beta chain. TCRdb processed the 5' RACE reads anew with MiXCR; each CDR3 protein has one entry. The sample lists approximately 350,000 distinct CDR3 sequences, roughly an eighth occurring once. This entry belongs to a study of T-cell memory formation after mild COVID-19. J was trimmed by 3 bases and V by 4 bases; bases with no gene match: 17. The CDR3 runs 19 residues. In germline, CDR1 is SGHRS, CDR2 YFSETQ. This chain connects TRBV5-1 to TRBJ2-3; 10 bases map to TRBD2. The sequenced sample consisted of PBMCs or a T cell subset sorted from them (not recorded which). The receptor's source is a man between 18 and 35 years old who had mild COVID-19 (a few samples of this study predate the infection). Cell type and time point are not known. CDR3 coding DNA: TGCGCCAGCAGCCCGGTGTTGTCTCAGCGGGGGGGCCGAACAGATACGCAGTATTTT. This translates into CASSPVLSQRGGRTDTQYF.